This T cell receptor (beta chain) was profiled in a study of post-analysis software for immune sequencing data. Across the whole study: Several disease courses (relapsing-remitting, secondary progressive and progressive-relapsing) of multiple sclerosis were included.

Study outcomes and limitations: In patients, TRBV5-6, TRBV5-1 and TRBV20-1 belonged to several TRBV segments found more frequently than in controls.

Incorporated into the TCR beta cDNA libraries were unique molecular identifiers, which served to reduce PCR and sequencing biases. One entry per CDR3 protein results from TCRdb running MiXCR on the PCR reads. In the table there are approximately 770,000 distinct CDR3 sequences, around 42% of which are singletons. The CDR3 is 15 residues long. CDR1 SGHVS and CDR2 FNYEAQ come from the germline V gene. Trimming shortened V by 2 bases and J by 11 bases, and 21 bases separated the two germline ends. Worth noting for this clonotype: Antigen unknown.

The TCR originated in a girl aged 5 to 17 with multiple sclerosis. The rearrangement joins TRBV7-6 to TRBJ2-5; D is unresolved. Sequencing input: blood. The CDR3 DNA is TGTGCCAGCAGCTTAAAACCCCCGGCTGGGTTTGAGCAGTACTTC. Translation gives CASSLKPPAGFEQYF.